A single sample gave rise to the 18 T cell receptor beta chains below, sequenced in a study of tumor-infiltrating lymphocytes in primary liver carcinoma. From about 20-30 mg of unsorted bulk tissue, DNA and RNA were co-extracted together. With a constant-region primer, TCR beta cDNA was made from approximately 510 ng of total RNA. Slightly modified ARM-PCR served as the procedure for the TCR beta libraries. These libraries came from three rounds of nested multiplex PCR. The first two PCR rounds, roughly 11 cycles each, used TRBV1-TRBV30 forward primers and a C-beta reverse primer. MiXCR, applied by TCRdb to the multiplex PCR reads, yields one record per CDR3 protein. The sample includes about 190,000 distinct CDR3 sequences, over 80% of them seen just once. Sequencing was performed on tumor tissue from primary liver carcinoma. The receptor set was obtained from a man between 40 and 49 years old with primary liver carcinoma and hepatitis B virus infection.

This clonotype was picked up many times. CDR3 region: CAISEGYRQETQYF. In nucleotides, the CDR3 is TGTGCCATCAGTGAGGGCTACCGCCAAGAGACCCAGTACTTC. V gene TRBV10-3 combines with J gene TRBJ2-5, with unresolved D. This CDR3 region has 14 residues. V was shortened by 2 bases and J by 1 base, with 8 bases between the two germline ends. The germline gives CDR1 ENHRY, CDR2 SYGVKD.

Many counts were recorded for this clonotype. The chain has TRBV5-1 and TRBJ1-6, with TRBD1 matching over 8 bases. Germline-derived CDR1 and CDR2 are SGHRS and YFSETQ. The V and J ends lost 0 bases and 5 bases, in that order; junction bases with no gene match: 1. The CDR3 spans 15 residues. For the CDR3, the DNA is TGCGCCAGCAGCTTGGACAGGGGGAATAATTCACCCCTCCACTTT. Translated, it gives CASSLDRGNNSPLHF.

Remarks on this clonotype: The CDR3 end shows no conserved phenylalanine or tryptophan, and so a read error is likely. V gene TRBV4-2 combines with J gene TRBJ2-7; D tentatively reads TRBD1 or TRBD2 (5 bases each). Per germline, CDR1 LGHNA and CDR2 YNFKEQ. CDR3 length: 15 residues. Here the CDR3 reads CARSRDKGSGYEQYY. CDR3 sequence (DNA): TGTGCCAGGAGCCGAGATAAGGGGAGCGGCTACGAGCAGTACTAC.

With respect to this clonotype: An end of the junction does not agree with germline; a read error may underlie this. The chain combines TRBV6-6 with TRBJ2-2; 8 bases match TRBD1. CDR3 size: 15 residues. Germline V gives CDR1 MNHNY, CDR2 SVGAGI (reference sequence). CDR3 nucleotide sequence: TGTGCCGGCAGTTCCCTGACAGGGGTTTCCGGGGAGTTGTTTTTT. It encodes CAGSSLTGVSGELFF.

As regards this clonotype: The CDR3 does not close with the conserved phenylalanine or tryptophan, likely indicating a read error. The DNA of the CDR3 is TGTGCCAGCAGCCTAAGCAGGTCAAATACGCAGTATGTT. Amino acid sequence: CASSLSRSNTQYV. This chain links TRBV14 with TRBJ2-3; D remains unclear. V was trimmed by 4 bases and J by 7 bases, leaving 12 bases between them. The CDR3 runs to 13 residues. Germline CDR1 is SGHDN and CDR2 is FVKESK.

The rearrangement links TRBV11-3 to TRBJ2-1; 8 bases align to TRBD1. This CDR3 has 15 amino acids. V gave up 1 base and J gave up 4 bases; unmatched junction bases: 3. CDR1 and CDR2 from the germline V gene are SGHNT and YENEEA. The CDR3 here is CASSLARTGYNEQFF. In nucleotides, the CDR3 is TGTGCCAGCAGCTTAGCTCGGACAGGGTACAATGAGCAGTTCTTC.

Of note for this clonotype: Because the CDR3 is missing its conserved closing phenylalanine or tryptophan, this is likely a read error. J is TRBJ2-3 and V is TRBV11-3, with D perhaps assigned TRBD1 or TRBD2 (6 bases each). CDR3 size: 17 residues. Germline loops: CDR1 SGHNT, CDR2 YENEEA. The DNA of the CDR3 is TGTGCCAGTAGCTTCTCCTCCGGGGGCCTAAGGGGGGATACGCAGTATTCT. Its translation is CASSFSSGGLRGDTQYS.

Concerning this clonotype: A junction boundary mismatches the germline segment, possibly from a read error. The genes are TRBV11-1 and TRBJ2-4, with 12 bases lining up with TRBD2. From germline, CDR1 is SGHAT and CDR2 FQDESV (reference sequence). The CDR3 sequence is 17 residues long. The CDR3 DNA reads TGTGCTAGCAGCTTTCCCTGGACTAGCGGGACCAAAAACTTTCAGTATTTC. Translation: CASSFPWTSGTKNFQYF.

This clonotype came up a few times. V is TRBV5-1 and J is TRBJ2-7; D possibly matches TRBD1 or TRBD2 (5 bases each). Germline assignment: CDR1 SGHRS and CDR2 YFSETQ. V shed 1 base and J shed 6 bases, with 20 bases lying between them. This CDR3 has 16 amino acids. CDR3 sequence: CASSLSVRAGSGEQYF. Written as DNA, the CDR3 is TGCGCCAGCAGCTTGAGTGTGAGGGCAGGGTCCGGCGAGCAGTACTTC.

The sample holds many counts of this clonotype. This CDR3 is CASSSHGTGDTEAFF. CDR3 nucleotide sequence: TGCGCCAGCAGCTCTCACGGGACAGGGGACACTGAAGCTTTCTTT. This rearrangement joins TRBV5-1 to TRBJ1-1; 10 bases are shared with TRBD1. This CDR3 spans 15 amino acids. The V gene end was trimmed by 3 bases and the J gene end by 3 bases; junction bases not matched to a gene: 5. CDR1 SGHRS and CDR2 YFSETQ come from the germline V gene.

Comments on this clonotype: The junction differs from germline at one of its ends, possibly a read error. The chain joins TRBV14 to TRBJ2-1, with TRBD1 as a possible D gene (6 bases). Germline lookup yields CDR1 SGHDN and CDR2 FVKESK. This CDR3 is built from 16 residues. The DNA of the CDR3 is TGTGTCAGCAGCCCTAGGACAGAGTTGGGGTACAATGAGCAGTTCTTC. Translated, it gives CVSSPRTELGYNEQFF.

Regarding this clonotype: The germline gene is not matched at one end of the junction; a read error may be the cause. V gene TRBV29-1 combines with J gene TRBJ2-7; either TRBD1 or TRBD2 may supply D (5 bases each). The CDR3 has 16 residues. CDR1 and CDR2 from the germline V gene are SQVTM and ANQGSEA. In nucleotides, the CDR3 is TGCAGCGTCATGACATCTGGGACCGGCACTACCTACGAGCATTACTTC. This sequence encodes CSVMTSGTGTTYEHYF.

As regards this clonotype: A junction end diverges from the germline sequence, so it may reflect a read error. The chain employs TRBV4-3 and TRBJ1-2, with 10 positions matching TRBD1. The CDR3 consists of 15 residues. Germline CDR1 is LGHNA and CDR2 is YSLEER. Here the CDR3 reads CASSQESGTGDGYTF. CDR3 nucleotide sequence: TGCGCCAGCAGTCAAGAATCCGGGACAGGGGATGGCTACACCTTC.

As regards this clonotype: In this CDR3 the conserved last residue, phenylalanine or tryptophan, is missing, so a read error is likely. V usage is TRBV29-1 and J usage is TRBJ2-3, with TRBD2 matching 13 bases. The CDR3 has 16 residues. Germline trimming cut 3 bases from V and 7 bases from J; bases unmatched to any gene: 10. Germline CDR1 SQVTM, CDR2 ANQGSEA. CDR3 loop: CSVDGTSGVGTYTQYS. The CDR3 DNA reads as TGCAGCGTTGACGGGACTAGCGGGGTCGGAACATATACGCAGTATTCT.

In regard to this clonotype: One end of the junction does not line up with germline, which may come from a read error. This chain connects TRBV11-1 to TRBJ2-6, with 8 bases lining up with TRBD1. CDR1 is SGHAT and CDR2 is FQDESV in the germline V gene (reference sequence). This CDR3 region has 21 residues. The CDR3 here is CAISMGGDRGISLTGANVLTF. CDR3 nucleotides: TGTGCCATCAGCATGGGTGGAGACAGGGGCATTTCCCTCACTGGGGCCAACGTCCTGACTTTC. Using reference TRBV11-1 and TRBJ2-6 for the parts outside the CDR3, the full variable domain is EAEVAQSPRYKITEKSQAVAFWCDPISGHATLYWYRQILGQGPELLVQFQDESVVDDSQLPKDRFSAERLKGVDSTLKIQPAELGDSAMYLCAISMGGDRGISLTGANVLTFGAGSRLTVL.

On this clonotype itself: A junction boundary mismatches the germline segment, possibly from a read error. The chain uses TRBV14 and TRBJ2-3; D unclear. The CDR3 runs to 13 residues. CDR1 is SGHDN and CDR2 is FVKESK in the germline V gene. Here the CDR3 DNA reads TGTCCCAGCATGCGAGGATACACAGATACGCAGTATTTT. Protein product: CPSMRGYTDTQYF.

Remarks on this clonotype: Compared with germline, one end of the junction differs, possibly owing to a read error. The V gene is TRBV11-2, the J gene TRBJ2-5, with TRBD2 as a possible D gene (5 bases). CDR3 length equals 15 residues. The germline CDR1 and CDR2 sequences are SGHAT and FQNNGV. CDR3 DNA: TGTGCCAGTAGTCGTTGGACTGGTCCCGCGGAGACCAAGCACTTC. This codes for CASSRWTGPAETKHF.

About this clonotype itself: This may stem from a read error, because a much larger clone lies one nucleotide away. The V and J genes are TRBV30 and TRBJ2-7, with D maybe TRBD2 (5 bases). Germline V CDR1 and CDR2: GTSNPN, SVGIG (reference sequence). V lost 5 bases and J lost 3, with 11 bases in between. The CDR3 has 12 amino acids. CDR3 sequence (DNA): TGTGCCTGGGGACCCGGGATCTACGAGCAGTACTTC. Protein sequence: CAWGPGIYEQYF.